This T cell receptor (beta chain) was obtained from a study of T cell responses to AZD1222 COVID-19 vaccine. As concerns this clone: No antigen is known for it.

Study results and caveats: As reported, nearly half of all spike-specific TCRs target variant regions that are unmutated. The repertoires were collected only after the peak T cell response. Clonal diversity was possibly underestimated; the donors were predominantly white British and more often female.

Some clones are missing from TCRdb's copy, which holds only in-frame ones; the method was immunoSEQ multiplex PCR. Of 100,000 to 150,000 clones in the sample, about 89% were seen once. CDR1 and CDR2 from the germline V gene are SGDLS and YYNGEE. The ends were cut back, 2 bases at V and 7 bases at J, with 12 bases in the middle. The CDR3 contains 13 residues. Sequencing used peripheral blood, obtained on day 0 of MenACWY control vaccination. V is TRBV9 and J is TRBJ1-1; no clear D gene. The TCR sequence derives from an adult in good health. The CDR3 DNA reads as TGTGCCAGCAGCGTTGTTCCCATGGGTGAAGCTTTCTTT. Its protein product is CASSVVPMGEAFF. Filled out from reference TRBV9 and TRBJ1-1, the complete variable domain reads DSGVTQTPKHLITATGQRVTLRCSPRSGDLSVYWYQQSLDQGLQFLIQYYNGEERAKGNILERFSAQQFPDLHSELNLSSLELGDSALYFCASSVVPMGEAFFGQGTRLTVV.